The TCR beta chain under discussion was sequenced for a study of cytomegalovirus exposure and HLA in healthy donors. The CDR3 covers 13 residues. V dropped 5 bases and J dropped 9 bases, with 14 bases sitting between them. Germline assignment: CDR1 SGHTA and CDR2 FQGNSA. PCR employed 60 Vbeta and 13 Jbeta primers. TCRdb's table, derived via immunoSEQ multiplex PCR, lists solely in-frame clones and lacks some. Of some 140,000 clones in the sample, 73% were seen once. The TCR was taken from a woman aged 40-49 years in good health and CMV-seronegative. The chain combines TRBV7-2 with TRBJ2-1; TRBD2 might be the D (6 bases). Material: PBMCs. DNA of the CDR3: TGTGCCAGCAGCCTGAGGACTATCGCTGAGCAGTTCTTC. It yields the protein CASSLRTIAEQFF.